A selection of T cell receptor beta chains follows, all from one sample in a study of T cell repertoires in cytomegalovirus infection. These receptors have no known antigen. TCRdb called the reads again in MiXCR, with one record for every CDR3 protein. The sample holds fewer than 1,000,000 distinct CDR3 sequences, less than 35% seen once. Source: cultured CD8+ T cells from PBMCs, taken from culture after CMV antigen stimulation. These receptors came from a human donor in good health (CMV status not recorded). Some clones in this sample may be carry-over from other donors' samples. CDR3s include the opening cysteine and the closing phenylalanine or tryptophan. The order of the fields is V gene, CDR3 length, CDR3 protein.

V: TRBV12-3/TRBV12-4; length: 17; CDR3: CASSSRDQGHYNYGYTF
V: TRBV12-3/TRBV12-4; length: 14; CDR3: CTSSFGYSGNTIYF
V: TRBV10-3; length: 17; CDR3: CAISESGIGQGQETQYF
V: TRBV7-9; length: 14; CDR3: CASKGLAGGIEQFF
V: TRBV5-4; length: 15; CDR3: CASSLYRGSQETQYF
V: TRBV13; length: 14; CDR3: CASSLGQGVYGYTF
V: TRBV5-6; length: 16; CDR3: CASSFPGEVPNYGYTF
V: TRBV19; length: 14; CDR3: CASRDDRAGRELFF
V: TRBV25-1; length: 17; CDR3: CASSEFFAEETLPEAFF
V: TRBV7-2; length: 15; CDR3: CASSSYPDLQETQYF
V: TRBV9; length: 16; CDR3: CASSVGSSGGGNEQFF
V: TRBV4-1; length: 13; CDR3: CASSLDGGDTQYF
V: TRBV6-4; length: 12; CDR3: CASSDGGVGYTF
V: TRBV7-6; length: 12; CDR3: CASSADRVYYTF
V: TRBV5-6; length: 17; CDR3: CASSARTGGLPNEKLFF
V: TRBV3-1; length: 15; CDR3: CASSLRGPEYNEQFF
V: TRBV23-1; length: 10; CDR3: CASSQSGAFF
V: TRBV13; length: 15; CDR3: CASSTRRDGDYEQYF